These 21 T cell receptor beta chains were sequenced from one sample in a study of T cell repertoires in cytomegalovirus infection. TCRdb itself ran the reads through MiXCR, one entry per CDR3 protein. The repertoire holds more than 150,000 distinct CDR3 sequences, roughly 19% seen once, with 2.5% to 3% in the top ten. The sample comprised PBMCs. These receptors were obtained from a human donor in good health (CMV status not recorded). Some clones in this sample may be carry-over from other donors' samples.

CDR3 amino acids: CASSLGQGFTQETQYF. CDR3 bases: TGTGCCAGCAGCTTAGGACAGGGGTTTACTCAAGAGACCCAGTACTTC. V gene TRBV7-2 combines with J gene TRBJ2-5; 8 positions match TRBD1. V was clipped by 1 base and J by 2 bases; unmatched bases: 6. The CDR3 is 16 residues long. Germline values: CDR1 SGHTA, CDR2 FQGNSA.

This clonotype was found once. A much larger clone lies one base from this, so it may be a read error. The chain joins TRBV20-1 to TRBJ2-7, with TRBD1 matching over 8 bases. The V gene's germline CDR1 is DFQATT and CDR2 SNEGSKA (reference sequence). CDR3 size: 13 residues. With 6 bases clipped from V and 3 bases from J, the junction kept 7 bases outside the gene matches. The CDR3 reads CSAKDRGVYEQYF. CDR3 DNA sequence: TGCAGTGCCAAAGACAGGGGCGTCTACGAGCAGTACTTC.

The table lists this clonotype with a count of one. Given a much more abundant clone one base away, this may be a read error. The rearrangement links TRBV7-3 to TRBJ2-1; D is perhaps TRBD2 (5 bases). The CDR3 sequence is 15 residues long. Germline CDR1 SGHTA, CDR2 FQGTGA. CDR3 protein: CASSGGSSSDNEQFF. CDR3 DNA sequence: TGTGCCAGCAGCGGAGGTTCGAGCTCCGACAATGAGCAGTTCTTC.

This clonotype came up many times. The CDR3 DNA follows: TGTGCCAGTAGTACGAGCCTTCGGGATACGCAGTATTTT. This sequence encodes CASSTSLRDTQYF. The chain joins TRBV19 to TRBJ2-3; D not certain. The ends were cut back, 4 bases at V and 6 bases at J, with 11 bases in the middle. Germline V gene sequence: CDR1 LNHDA, CDR2 SQIVND (reference sequence). The CDR3 covers 13 residues.

The chain combines TRBV6-1 with TRBJ1-5; no firm D call. The CDR3 is 14 residues long. Germline CDR1 MNHNS, CDR2 SASEGT. Deletions cut 5 bases from V and 4 bases from J, with 12 bases between. The CDR3 loop reads CASSYAASNQPQHF. DNA for the CDR3: TGTGCCAGCAGTTATGCAGCATCTAATCAGCCCCAGCATTTT.

Comments on this clonotype: No conserved phenylalanine or tryptophan ends this CDR3, so it is likely a read error. The chain has TRBV28 and TRBJ2-5; D is perhaps TRBD2 (5 bases). The CDR3 sequence is 16 residues long. CDR1 MDHEN and CDR2 SYDVKM come from the germline V gene. With 5 bases removed from V and 4 bases from J, the gap between germline ends came to 20 bases. CDR3 in amino acids: CASSVRPDYFRETQYL. In nucleotides, the CDR3 is TGTGCCAGCAGTGTCCGGCCTGACTATTTCCGAGAGACCCAGTACCTC.

This clonotype was counted a few times. The gene calls are TRBV25-1 and TRBJ1-2, with a possible D match to TRBD1 (6 bases). Germline V gene lookup returns CDR1 MGHDK and CDR2 SYGVNS. The CDR3 spans 12 residues. Deletions cut 8 bases from V and 6 bases from J, with 13 bases between. The CDR3, as DNA: TGTGCCAGCGCGCCGGGGACAAATGGCTACACCTTC. This sequence encodes CASAPGTNGYTF.

The J gene is TRBJ1-1, the V gene TRBV7-9, with 8 bases aligning to TRBD1. Germline loops: CDR1 SEHNR, CDR2 FQNEAQ (reference sequence). Germline trimming cut 6 bases from V and 4 bases from J; bases unmatched to any gene: 4. The CDR3 runs 13 residues. Here the CDR3 reads CASRKDRATEAFF. In nucleotides, the CDR3 is TGTGCCAGCAGAAAGGACAGGGCCACTGAAGCTTTCTTT.

This chain uses TRBV29-1 with TRBJ1-2; no clear D gene. Deletions cut 6 bases from V and 8 bases from J, with 19 bases between. The CDR3 is 13 residues long. CDR1 and CDR2 from the germline V gene are SQVTM and ANQGSEA. CDR3 protein: CSVSGRDLRGYTF. The CDR3, as DNA: TGCAGCGTCAGTGGGCGGGATCTTCGCGGCTACACCTTC.

In its sample, this clonotype was seen many times. V gene TRBV6-5 combines with J gene TRBJ2-1; the D is unclear. The length of the CDR3 is 15 residues. From germline, CDR1 is MNHEY and CDR2 SVGAGI. The V and J ends lost 6 bases and 7 bases respectively, with 19 bases between them. The CDR3 sequence: CASSSSASPRNEQFF. The CDR3 region has the DNA TGTGCCAGCAGCTCCTCGGCATCCCCACGGAATGAGCAGTTCTTC.

This clonotype was observed many times. V is TRBV7-2 and J is TRBJ2-7, with TRBD1 as a possible D gene (6 bases). Germline V gene data show CDR1 as SGHTA and CDR2 as FQGNSA. This CDR3 is built from 14 residues. The V and J ends lost 0 bases and 4 bases respectively, with 10 bases between them. The CDR3 reads CASSLALGAYEQYF. The CDR3 nucleotides are TGTGCCAGCAGCTTAGCGCTGGGGGCTTACGAGCAGTACTTC. The full variable domain, with the rest looked up from reference TRBV7-2 and TRBJ2-7, is GAGVSQSPSNKVTEKGKDVELRCDPISGHTALYWYRQSLGQGLEFLIYFQGNSAPDKSGLPSDRFSAERTGGSVSTLTIQRTQQEDSAVYLCASSLALGAYEQYFGPGTRLTVT.

This clonotype was seen only a few times. V usage is TRBV6-2 or TRBV6-3 and J usage is TRBJ2-1; 10 bases map to TRBD2. Per the germline V gene, CDR1 is MNHEY and CDR2 is SVGEGT. Trimming removed 4 bases from V and 4 bases from J; junction bases left unmatched: 4. This CDR3 spans 15 amino acids. The CDR3 sequence is CASSSAGGRYNEQFF. In DNA, the CDR3 is TGTGCCAGCAGTTCAGCGGGAGGGCGTTACAATGAGCAGTTCTTC.

The chain employs TRBV7-8 and TRBJ2-7; TRBD2 aligns across 7 bases. Germline lookup yields CDR1 SGHVS and CDR2 FQNEAQ. CDR3 length: 17 residues. Unmatched junction bases numbered 13, after V lost 5 bases and J lost 0 bases. Here the CDR3 reads CASSPLFGLADSYEQYF. CDR3 in DNA: TGTGCCAGCAGCCCCCTCTTCGGGCTAGCGGACTCCTACGAGCAGTACTTC.

This clonotype occurred many times. The chain combines TRBV7-2 with TRBJ2-1; D may match TRBD1 or TRBD2 (6 bases each). The V gene lost 5 bases and the J gene lost 4 bases, with 12 bases spanning the gap. There are 14 residues in the CDR3. CDR1 SGHTA and CDR2 FQGNSA come from the germline V gene. The CDR3 DNA is TGTGCCAGCAGCCCCCGGGGGCCATACAATGAGCAGTTCTTC. It translates to CASSPRGPYNEQFF.

The chain links TRBV23-1 to TRBJ1-2; D remains ambiguous. TRBV23-1 is sorted into the ORF group, with uncertain function. This CDR3 has 15 residues. V shed 0 bases and J shed 7 bases, with 15 bases lying between them. This CDR3 reads CASSQSSGWLGGYTF. The CDR3 region has the DNA TGCGCCAGCAGTCAATCCTCGGGATGGCTAGGTGGCTACACCTTC.

V usage is TRBV20-1 and J usage is TRBJ2-7, with 10 bases lining up with TRBD2. Germline V gene lookup returns CDR1 DFQATT and CDR2 SNEGSKA (reference sequence). This CDR3 has 13 residues. The junction had 3 bases not matched to a gene; V was cut back by 5 bases and J by 2 bases. In DNA, the CDR3 is TGCAGTGCTTTGAGCGGGAGGGCCTACGAGCAGTACTTC. It codes for CSALSGRAYEQYF.

This clonotype has a count of ten or more. The rearrangement joins TRBV7-6 to TRBJ2-1; the D is unclear. Between the trimmed V and J ends, which lost 1 base and 7 bases, there was a span of 11 bases. CDR1 and CDR2 from the germline V gene are SGHVS and FNYEAQ. CDR3 size: 14 residues. The CDR3 region has the DNA TGTGCCAGCAGCTTAGATACATGGAGTAATGAGCAGTTCTTC. It specifies CASSLDTWSNEQFF.

This clonotype appeared a few times. The V call is TRBV5-4, the J call TRBJ2-6, with TRBD1 identical over 9 bases. V shed 3 bases, J shed 5 bases, and the junction held 12 bases outside the gene matches. Germline loops: CDR1 SGHNT, CDR2 YYREEE (reference sequence). This CDR3 contains 18 residues. The CDR3 spells CASSSWGQGPPRANVLTF. CDR3 bases: TGTGCCAGCAGCTCCTGGGGACAGGGACCCCCAAGGGCCAACGTCCTGACTTTC.

This clonotype was picked up a small number of times. The chain has TRBV11-1 and TRBJ2-3; D unclear. CDR3 length equals 13 residues. V was pared by 8 bases and J by 7 bases, with 16 bases between. Germline CDR1 and CDR2: SGHAT and FQDESV (reference sequence). CDR3 sequence: CASRPGPTNTQYF. The CDR3 region has the DNA TGTGCCAGCCGACCGGGCCCAACGAATACGCAGTATTTT. Drawing the rest from reference TRBV11-1 and TRBJ2-3, the complete variable domain is EAEVAQSPRYKITEKSQAVAFWCDPISGHATLYWYRQILGQGPELLVQFQDESVVDDSQLPKDRFSAERLKGVDSTLKIQPAELGDSAMYLCASRPGPTNTQYFGPGTRLTVL.

This clonotype has a count of ten or more. J is TRBJ2-2 and V is TRBV7-2, with D possibly being TRBD1 (6 bases). The V end lost 2 bases, the J end lost 5 bases, and 12 bases lay between the germline ends. The CDR3 is made up of 15 amino acids. Germline CDR1 is SGHTA and CDR2 is FQGNSA. The CDR3 bases are TGTGCCAGCAGCTTAAACAGGGCGAGGACCGGGGAGCTGTTTTTT. It codes for CASSLNRARTGELFF.

In this sample, this clonotype turned up a few times. J is TRBJ1-3 and V is TRBV6-6; TRBD1 matches 12 bases. CDR1 is MNHNY and CDR2 is SVGAGI in the germline V gene (reference sequence). This CDR3 spans 17 amino acids. The ends lost 0 bases at V and 3 bases at J; junction bases unmatched: 3. Here the CDR3 DNA reads TGTGCCAGCAGTTACTCGGGGACAGGGGGCCGTGGAAACACCATATATTTT. Residues: CASSYSGTGGRGNTIYF.